This T cell receptor beta chain is from a study of CD8 T cell repertoires and HIV-1 epitope variants. As for the study in general: Separate wells received one of Twenty-five Gag or Nef variant peptides.

This clone has a single count. Antigen: not known. Trimming stripped 1 base from V and 5 bases from J, with 11 bases between. This CDR3 is 15 amino acids long. The germline V gene encodes CDR1 MDHEN and CDR2 SYDVKM. Survey-depth immunoSEQ sequencing covered TCR beta CDR3 regions. Assay: immunoSEQ multiplex PCR; the TCRdb copy retains only in-frame clones and omits some. The repertoire holds about 5,600 clones, around three fifths seen once, with about two fifths in the top ten. Points from the study as a whole: The assay identified only TCR beta chains of antigen-proliferating T cells. No clonotypes responded to the TAALDMSHF plasma variant; about 5 recognized KF9, one HW9.

Sequenced: cultured CD8+ T cells derived from PBMCs. The chain couples TRBV28 to TRBJ1-4, with a possible D match to TRBD1 (5 bases). The TCR comes from a male donor with HIV. CDR3 region: CASSLFVGANEKLFF. CDR3 nucleotides: TGTGCCAGCAGTTTATTCGTAGGGGCGAATGAAAAACTGTTTTTT.